These 16 T cell receptor beta chains were sequenced from one sample in a study of T-cell reconstitution after alpha-beta-depleted transplantation in children. For TCRbeta, the library was prepared with unique molecular identifiers. TCRdb passed the PCR reads through MiXCR, listing each CDR3 protein once. Of some 240,000 distinct CDR3 sequences in the sample, around 9.7% were seen once. The sequencing used PBMCs from the stem cell graft donor, collected from the stem cell graft. These receptors originate from a human donor who donated a stem cell graft to a child with SCID.

V is TRBV20-1 and J is TRBJ1-4; D gene uncertain. Looked up from germline, CDR1 is DFQATT and CDR2 is SNEGSKA (reference sequence). This CDR3 has 15 residues. Trimming pared 0 bases from V and 8 bases from J, leaving 16 bases between. CDR3 nucleotide sequence: TGCAGTGCTAGAGACTTTTCAAGGGCACAAGAAAAACTGTTTTTT. Translated, it gives CSARDFSRAQEKLFF.

This clonotype was detected ten times or more. The chain combines TRBV4-1 with TRBJ2-1; D uncertain. CDR1 is MGHRA, CDR2 YSYEKL, per germline. V lost 0 bases to trimming and J lost 6 bases, with 6 bases between them. The CDR3 length is 13 residues. Here the CDR3 DNA reads TGCGCCAGCAGCCAAGAGTATATCAATGAGCAGTTCTTC. Protein product: CASSQEYINEQFF.

This clonotype was picked up many times. This chain links TRBV5-1 with TRBJ1-1; 8 bases fit TRBD1. The J segment lost 6 bases and the V segment lost 3 bases, leaving 19 bases of the junction unmatched. The CDR3 spans 18 residues. Per the germline V gene, CDR1 is SGHRS and CDR2 is YFSETQ. DNA for the CDR3: TGCGCCAGCAGCTCCGGGCAATTACGGACAGGGATCCTATCTGAAGCTTTCTTT. Protein product: CASSSGQLRTGILSEAFF.

This clonotype was counted at least ten times. The chain carries TRBV7-2 and TRBJ2-1; 9 nucleotides agree with TRBD1. CDR1 and CDR2 (germline): SGHTA, FQGNSA. The ends lost 2 bases at V and 7 bases at J; junction bases unmatched: 6. This CDR3 comprises 15 residues. As DNA, the CDR3 is TGTGCCAGCAGCTTAAACAGGGGGCAGGGGAATGAGCAGTTCTTC. Its translation: CASSLNRGQGNEQFF.

This clonotype was counted at least ten times. The chain combines TRBV7-2 with TRBJ2-3, with D hard to call. Germline V gives CDR1 SGHTA, CDR2 FQGNSA. The CDR3 runs 14 residues. V was cut by 4 bases and J by 3 bases, with 11 bases left in between. CDR3 coding DNA: TGTGCCAGCAGCTCCTCAGTTGGGACAGATACGCAGTATTTT. Its protein product is CASSSSVGTDTQYF. The variable domain in full, completed from reference TRBV7-2 and TRBJ2-3, reads GAGVSQSPSNKVTEKGKDVELRCDPISGHTALYWYRQSLGQGLEFLIYFQGNSAPDKSGLPSDRFSAERTGGSVSTLTIQRTQQEDSAVYLCASSSSVGTDTQYFGPGTRLTVL.

This clonotype was counted many times. J is TRBJ1-1 and V is TRBV7-2; D remains ambiguous. The germline V and J ends were trimmed by 4 bases and 3 bases, with 12 bases remaining between them. The CDR3 runs to 14 residues. Germline CDR1 reads SGHTA; CDR2 reads FQGNSA. The DNA of the CDR3 is TGTGCCAGCAGCTCATGGGGATGGGACACTGAAGCTTTCTTT. Residues: CASSSWGWDTEAFF.

In this sample, this clonotype turned up many times. The V and J genes are TRBV6-1 and TRBJ1-5, with 8 nucleotides matching TRBD1. V was clipped by 6 bases and J by 7 bases; unmatched bases: 11. The CDR3 is 15 amino acids. Germline CDR1 and CDR2: MNHNS and SASEGT. The CDR3 is CASRLTGVSGQPQHF. As DNA, the CDR3 is TGTGCCAGCAGGTTGACAGGGGTCTCGGGGCAGCCCCAGCATTTT.

J is TRBJ2-2 and V is TRBV5-1; D unresolved. The V end was cut by 0 bases, the J end by 0 bases, with 3 bases between. Germline values: CDR1 SGHRS, CDR2 YFSETQ. The CDR3 has 14 residues. CDR3 sequence (DNA): TGCGCCAGCAGCTTGGTACCGAACACCGGGGAGCTGTTTTTT. This sequence encodes CASSLVPNTGELFF. Based on the CDR3 plus reference TRBV5-1 and TRBJ2-2, the full variable domain is KAGVTQTPRYLIKTRGQQVTLSCSPISGHRSVSWYQQTPGQGLQFLFEYFSETQRNKGNFPGRFSGRQFSNSRSEMNVSTLELGDSALYLCASSLVPNTGELFFGEGSRLTVL.

This clonotype was seen only a few times. The chain is built from TRBV10-2 and TRBJ1-5, with 11 bases identical to TRBD1. The CDR3 is 15 amino acids. Germline loops: CDR1 WSHSY, CDR2 SAAADI. The junction had 7 bases not matched to a gene; V was cut back by 6 bases and J by 6 bases. The DNA for the CDR3 is TGCGCCAGCAGGGCCGGGACAGGGGGTTTTCAGCCCCAGCATTTT. It is translated as CASRAGTGGFQPQHF.

In this sample, this clonotype turned up many times. The chain is built from TRBV20-1 and TRBJ1-5; 7 bases align to TRBD1. Germline V CDR1 and CDR2: DFQATT, SNEGSKA (reference sequence). The CDR3 sequence is 14 residues long. The junction had 3 bases not matched to a gene; V was cut back by 1 base and J by 3 bases. The DNA of the CDR3 is TGCAGTGCTAGAGGTGACAGGGTCAATCAGCCCCAGCATTTT. It encodes CSARGDRVNQPQHF.

This clonotype showed up many times. The V call is TRBV27, the J call TRBJ2-7; no clear D gene. Germline values: CDR1 MNHEY, CDR2 SMNVEV (reference sequence). V lost 4 bases and J lost 0, with 13 bases in between. The CDR3 totals 15 residues. CDR3 coding DNA: TGTGCCAGCAGTTGGGCCAGATCAGCCTCCTACGAGCAGTACTTC. This codes for CASSWARSASYEQYF.

The table lists this clonotype with many counts. The V and J genes are TRBV7-9 and TRBJ2-5, with TRBD1 matching over 12 bases. Germline V gene sequence: CDR1 SEHNR, CDR2 FQNEAQ (reference sequence). The CDR3 covers 15 residues. The V gene end was trimmed by 7 bases and the J gene end by 6 bases; junction bases not matched to a gene: 9. DNA of the CDR3: TGTGCCAGCACCGCCGGGACAGGGGGCAGTAAGACCCAGTACTTC. This gives the protein CASTAGTGGSKTQYF.

The chain joins TRBV13 to TRBJ2-5; 7 bases are shared with TRBD2. This CDR3 region has 15 residues. The trim removed 5 bases at V and 5 bases at J, leaving 11 bases unmatched. The V gene's germline CDR1 is PRHDT and CDR2 FYEKMQ (reference sequence). The CDR3 loop reads CASSGGLSGIETQYF. DNA for the CDR3: TGTGCCAGCAGCGGGGGACTATCCGGGATTGAGACCCAGTACTTC.

The sample holds many counts of this clonotype. The chain links TRBV29-1 to TRBJ2-3; TRBD2 matches 7 bases. Trimming at V came to 4 bases and at J to 0 bases, leaving 7 bases not matched to a gene. The length of the CDR3 is 15 residues. Looked up from germline, CDR1 is SQVTM and CDR2 is ANQGSEA. CDR3 bases: TGCAGCGTTGTGGCCAGCGGGGAGAGCACAGATACGCAGTATTTT. It yields the protein CSVVASGESTDTQYF.

This clonotype occurred many times. This sequence joins TRBV27 and TRBJ2-7; no clear D. This CDR3 region has 14 residues. Trimming shortened V by 0 bases and J by 1 base, and 7 bases separated the two germline ends. Germline V gives CDR1 MNHEY, CDR2 SMNVEV (reference sequence). CDR3 in DNA: TGTGCCAGCAGTTTATCAGTGGGATCCTACGAGCAGTACTTC. The encoded protein is CASSLSVGSYEQYF.

As for this clonotype: This sequence may be a read error, since a much larger clone differs from it by one base. Written as DNA, the CDR3 is TGTGCCAGCACTCTATCACTGGGTGAGCAGTTCTTC. Protein: CASTLSLGEQFF. The chain recombines TRBV12-3 or TRBV12-4 with TRBJ2-1, with D hard to call. The CDR3 loop spans 12 amino acids. V was clipped by 7 bases and J by 9 bases, with 13 bases between them.